Reported below is one T cell receptor beta chain. Its antigen is currently unknown. These data come from a study of CD8+ T cells in alopecia areata. Study conclusions and caveats: Although TCR sharing was seen in mice, sharing across patients was less clear, possibly for HLA-related reasons.

Once RNA had been extracted, it was reverse transcribed into cDNA to act as the sequencing template. Clones were read by immunoSEQ multiplex PCR, and TCRdb kept only the in-frame ones, dropping some. The sample yields fewer than 200,000 clones, roughly 63% seen once. Indicated treatment: oral pan-JAK inhibitor, 5-10 mg twice daily. This CDR3 region has 13 residues. Germline loops: CDR1 SGHTA, CDR2 FQGTGA. The junction had 3 bases not matched to a gene; V was cut back by 4 bases and J by 3 bases. The V call is TRBV7-3, the J call TRBJ2-7, with TRBD1 identical over 7 bases. The sequence came from a human donor with alopecia areata. Sequencing used CD4+ T cells sorted from blood, obtained at approximately week 60, from a patient treated with tofacitinib. The DNA for the CDR3 is TGTGCCAGCAGCTACGACAGGGACTACGAGCAGTACTTC. This encodes CASSYDRDYEQYF.